This is a list of T cell receptor beta chains from one sample in a study of identical twins. TCRdb redid the calling of the 5' RACE reads with MiXCR, one entry per CDR3 protein. Of around 470,000 distinct CDR3 sequences listed, more than 13% are singletons. The sample was also reused in another study, on yellow fever vaccine responses in identical twins.

Sequencing was done on a sample of CD4+ T cells sorted from blood. The receptor source for this set is a woman under 30 in good health. Each CDR3 is given with its conserved first and last residue. D genes are given only for firm matches. Size is stated for part of the rows, as once, few or many counts, or as a class when the clone is expanded.

V gene,D gene,clone size,J gene,CDR3 protein,CDR3 DNA
TRBV29-1,-,-,TRBJ1-1,CSGDLEWTDQNTEAFF,TGCAGCGGCGATTTGGAATGGACAGATCAAAACACTGAAGCTTTCTTT
TRBV10-3,TRBD2,few,TRBJ2-5,CAISDGTSRQLYQETQYF,TGTGCCATCAGTGATGGGACTAGCCGCCAATTATACCAAGAGACCCAGTACTTC
TRBV20-1,-,-,TRBJ2-4,CSADGLHPAKNIQYF,TGCAGTGCGGACGGACTACATCCAGCCAAAAACATTCAGTACTTC
TRBV10-3,-,many,TRBJ2-1,CAISGSSGGEQFF,TGTGCCATCAGTGGGTCTAGTGGTGGTGAGCAGTTCTTC
TRBV29-1,-,many,TRBJ1-1,CSVMVQGQNTEAFF,TGCAGCGTGATGGTGCAGGGGCAGAACACTGAAGCTTTCTTT
TRBV12-3/TRBV12-4,-,many,TRBJ1-2,CASSLRALANYGYTF,TGTGCCAGCAGTTTAAGGGCCCTGGCTAACTATGGCTACACCTTC
TRBV18,TRBD1,few,TRBJ2-1,CASSPQATGGKYEQFF,TGTGCCAGCTCACCACAGGCGACAGGGGGGAAGTATGAGCAGTTCTTC
TRBV6-2/TRBV6-3,TRBD2,-,TRBJ2-1,CASSRSGGAFEQFF,TGTGCCAGCAGCCGTAGCGGGGGGGCCTTTGAGCAGTTCTTC
TRBV7-8,-,-,TRBJ1-2,CASSPTGDENTYGYTF,TGTGCCAGCAGCCCAACAGGAGACGAGAATACATATGGCTACACCTTC
TRBV11-2,TRBD2,few,TRBJ2-1,CASSLEPGLAASNEQFF,TGTGCCAGCAGCTTAGAACCGGGACTAGCGGCGAGTAATGAGCAGTTCTTC
TRBV12-3/TRBV12-4,TRBD1,few,TRBJ2-1,CASSLWDRGVNEQFF,TGTGCCAGCAGTTTATGGGACAGGGGAGTGAATGAGCAGTTCTTC
TRBV12-3/TRBV12-4,TRBD1,-,TRBJ1-6,CASSLVVGQGSPLHF,TGTGCCAGCAGTTTGGTGGTTGGACAGGGGTCACCCCTCCACTTT
TRBV5-1,TRBD1,few,TRBJ2-5,CASSVGTGGGQETQYF,TGCGCCAGCAGCGTCGGGACAGGGGGGGGCCAAGAGACCCAGTACTTC
TRBV24-1,-,few,TRBJ1-3,CATSDGLSSGNTIYF,TGTGCCACCAGTGACGGACTGAGCTCTGGAAACACCATATATTTT
TRBV12-3/TRBV12-4,TRBD1,-,TRBJ1-5,CASSLGRGQGSGSQPQHF,TGTGCCAGCAGTTTAGGCCGTGGACAGGGGTCAGGTAGTCAGCCCCAGCATTTT
TRBV28,TRBD2,-,TRBJ2-7,CASSARSGAVGTYEQYF,TGTGCCAGCAGTGCCCGAAGCGGGGCCGTGGGAACCTACGAGCAGTACTTC
TRBV2,TRBD1,-,TRBJ2-1,CASSDIRGGTGWHEQFF,TGTGCCAGCAGTGACATACGGGGAGGGACAGGGTGGCATGAGCAGTTCTTC
TRBV5-1,TRBD1,few,TRBJ2-5,CASSFPGQGQETQYF,TGCGCCAGCAGCTTCCCGGGACAGGGTCAAGAGACCCAGTACTTC
TRBV24-1,-,-,TRBJ2-5,CATSVRGETQYF,TGTGCCACCAGTGTGAGAGGGGAGACCCAGTACTTC
TRBV6-1,TRBD1,few,TRBJ2-1,CASSRPGQGPNEQFF,TGTGCCAGCAGCCGACCGGGACAGGGACCTAATGAGCAGTTCTTC
TRBV3-1,-,many,TRBJ2-1,CASSQISGYNEQFF,TGTGCCAGCAGCCAAATAAGCGGTTACAATGAGCAGTTCTTC
TRBV12-3/TRBV12-4,-,few,TRBJ2-7,CASSLFSGSSYEQYF,TGTGCCAGCAGTTTATTTTCGGGGAGCTCCTACGAGCAGTACTTC
TRBV24-1,-,many,TRBJ2-2,CATSDMVRGTGELFF,TGTGCCACCAGTGATATGGTTCGTGGGACCGGGGAGCTGTTTTTT
TRBV27,-,many,TRBJ2-6,CASSSLGSGANVLTF,TGTGCCAGCAGTTCCCTCGGCTCTGGGGCCAACGTCCTGACTTTC
TRBV20-1,TRBD1,few,TRBJ2-3,CSARRDRALGTDTQYF,TGCAGTGCTAGAAGGGACAGGGCGCTGGGCACAGATACGCAGTATTTT
TRBV10-3,-,-,TRBJ2-7,CAISDELGTSYEQYF,TGTGCCATCAGCGACGAACTAGGAACATCCTACGAGCAGTACTTC
TRBV5-4,-,-,TRBJ2-5,CASSLGTEGTQYF,TGTGCCAGCAGCTTGGGAACAGAGGGGACCCAGTACTTC
TRBV29-1,-,-,TRBJ2-2,CSVEERYNTGELFF,TGCAGCGTTGAGGAGCGCTATAACACCGGGGAGCTGTTTTTT
TRBV2,-,-,TRBJ2-5,CASSDRDQETQYF,TGTGCCAGCAGCGACCGGGACCAAGAGACCCAGTACTTC
TRBV6-2/TRBV6-3,-,few,TRBJ2-1,CASSTGPLYNEQFF,TGTGCCAGCAGCACAGGTCCCCTCTACAATGAGCAGTTCTTC
TRBV2,TRBD2,few,TRBJ2-7,CASSTGTSIHEQYF,TGTGCCAGCAGTACCGGGACTAGCATCCACGAGCAGTACTTC
TRBV5-5,-,-,TRBJ2-3,CASSRGLGGDTQYF,TGTGCCAGCAGCCGAGGACTAGGGGGGGATACGCAGTATTTT
TRBV23-1,-,-,TRBJ2-1,CASSQTIRNNEQFF,TGCGCCAGCAGTCAAACGATCAGAAACAATGAGCAGTTCTTC
TRBV4-1,TRBD1,few,TRBJ1-6,CASSQGDRGNSPLHF,TGCGCCAGCAGCCAAGGGGACAGGGGGAATTCACCCCTCCACTTT
TRBV30,-,-,TRBJ2-5,CAWTARGTGETQYF,TGTGCCTGGACCGCGAGGGGGACCGGAGAGACCCAGTACTTC
TRBV5-1,-,-,TRBJ2-2,CASTPGSNTGELFF,TGCGCCAGTACCCCGGGCTCGAACACCGGGGAGCTGTTTTTT
TRBV5-1,-,-,TRBJ2-7,CASSSARGEVGEQYF,TGCGCCAGCAGCTCCGCTCGGGGTGAGGTTGGGGAGCAGTACTTC
TRBV3-1,-,many,TRBJ2-7,CASSQTGSGISAYEQYF,TGTGCCAGCAGCCAAACGGGCTCTGGGATCTCGGCCTACGAGCAGTACTTC
TRBV12-2,-,few,TRBJ1-2,CASRTPPGEWIKNYGYTF,TGTGCAAGTCGCACCCCTCCAGGGGAATGGATAAAAAACTATGGCTACACCTTC
TRBV20-1,-,-,TRBJ2-5,CSAMSGQETQYF,TGCAGTGCTATGAGCGGGCAAGAGACCCAGTACTTC
TRBV2,-,-,TRBJ2-3,CASSDTVLGVDTQYF,TGTGCCAGCAGTGATACGGTCCTAGGGGTAGATACGCAGTATTTT
TRBV10-3,TRBD1,-,TRBJ2-7,CAISESWTGLDVNEQYF,TGTGCCATCAGTGAGTCCTGGACAGGGCTTGATGTCAACGAGCAGTACTTC
TRBV7-2,-,few,TRBJ1-2,CASSLTADYGYTF,TGTGCCAGCAGCTTAACGGCAGACTATGGCTACACCTTC
TRBV10-3,TRBD2,-,TRBJ2-3,CAISESALTSGGSDTQYF,TGTGCCATCAGTGAGTCTGCTTTGACTAGCGGGGGTTCAGATACGCAGTATTTT
TRBV4-2,TRBD2,many,TRBJ2-1,CASSQESAGGLNEQFF,TGTGCCAGCAGCCAAGAGTCAGCGGGGGGGCTCAATGAGCAGTTCTTC
TRBV11-1,TRBD2,few,TRBJ2-1,CASSRSTSGGAYEQFF,TGTGCCAGCAGCCGGTCTACGAGCGGGGGGGCTTATGAGCAGTTCTTC
TRBV29-1,-,many,TRBJ2-7,CSVNGEQSYEQYF,TGCAGCGTAAATGGGGAGCAATCCTACGAGCAGTACTTC
TRBV2,TRBD1,few,TRBJ2-1,CASSDPGQGAREQFF,TGTGCCAGCAGTGATCCCGGACAGGGGGCTCGTGAGCAGTTCTTC
TRBV4-3,TRBD2,few,TRBJ2-1,CASRPLAGEAYNEQFF,TGCGCCAGCAGGCCGTTAGCGGGAGAGGCCTACAATGAGCAGTTCTTC
TRBV27,TRBD2,-,TRBJ2-7,CASRAGGGGGYEQYF,TGTGCCAGCAGAGCGGGAGGCGGGGGGGGTTACGAGCAGTACTTC
TRBV20-1,-,-,TRBJ2-7,CSARSGGASEQYF,TGCAGTGCTAGATCTGGGGGCGCCTCCGAGCAGTACTTC
TRBV7-9,TRBD2,-,TRBJ2-2,CASSSDRDYPNTGELFF,TGTGCCAGCAGCTCGGACCGGGACTACCCGAACACCGGGGAGCTGTTTTTT
TRBV28,-,many,TRBJ2-2,CASKTATGNTGELFF,TGTGCCAGCAAGACAGCGACTGGAAACACCGGGGAGCTGTTTTTT
TRBV30,-,-,TRBJ2-1,CAWSFQTGYNEQFF,TGTGCCTGGAGTTTCCAGACAGGCTACAATGAGCAGTTCTTC